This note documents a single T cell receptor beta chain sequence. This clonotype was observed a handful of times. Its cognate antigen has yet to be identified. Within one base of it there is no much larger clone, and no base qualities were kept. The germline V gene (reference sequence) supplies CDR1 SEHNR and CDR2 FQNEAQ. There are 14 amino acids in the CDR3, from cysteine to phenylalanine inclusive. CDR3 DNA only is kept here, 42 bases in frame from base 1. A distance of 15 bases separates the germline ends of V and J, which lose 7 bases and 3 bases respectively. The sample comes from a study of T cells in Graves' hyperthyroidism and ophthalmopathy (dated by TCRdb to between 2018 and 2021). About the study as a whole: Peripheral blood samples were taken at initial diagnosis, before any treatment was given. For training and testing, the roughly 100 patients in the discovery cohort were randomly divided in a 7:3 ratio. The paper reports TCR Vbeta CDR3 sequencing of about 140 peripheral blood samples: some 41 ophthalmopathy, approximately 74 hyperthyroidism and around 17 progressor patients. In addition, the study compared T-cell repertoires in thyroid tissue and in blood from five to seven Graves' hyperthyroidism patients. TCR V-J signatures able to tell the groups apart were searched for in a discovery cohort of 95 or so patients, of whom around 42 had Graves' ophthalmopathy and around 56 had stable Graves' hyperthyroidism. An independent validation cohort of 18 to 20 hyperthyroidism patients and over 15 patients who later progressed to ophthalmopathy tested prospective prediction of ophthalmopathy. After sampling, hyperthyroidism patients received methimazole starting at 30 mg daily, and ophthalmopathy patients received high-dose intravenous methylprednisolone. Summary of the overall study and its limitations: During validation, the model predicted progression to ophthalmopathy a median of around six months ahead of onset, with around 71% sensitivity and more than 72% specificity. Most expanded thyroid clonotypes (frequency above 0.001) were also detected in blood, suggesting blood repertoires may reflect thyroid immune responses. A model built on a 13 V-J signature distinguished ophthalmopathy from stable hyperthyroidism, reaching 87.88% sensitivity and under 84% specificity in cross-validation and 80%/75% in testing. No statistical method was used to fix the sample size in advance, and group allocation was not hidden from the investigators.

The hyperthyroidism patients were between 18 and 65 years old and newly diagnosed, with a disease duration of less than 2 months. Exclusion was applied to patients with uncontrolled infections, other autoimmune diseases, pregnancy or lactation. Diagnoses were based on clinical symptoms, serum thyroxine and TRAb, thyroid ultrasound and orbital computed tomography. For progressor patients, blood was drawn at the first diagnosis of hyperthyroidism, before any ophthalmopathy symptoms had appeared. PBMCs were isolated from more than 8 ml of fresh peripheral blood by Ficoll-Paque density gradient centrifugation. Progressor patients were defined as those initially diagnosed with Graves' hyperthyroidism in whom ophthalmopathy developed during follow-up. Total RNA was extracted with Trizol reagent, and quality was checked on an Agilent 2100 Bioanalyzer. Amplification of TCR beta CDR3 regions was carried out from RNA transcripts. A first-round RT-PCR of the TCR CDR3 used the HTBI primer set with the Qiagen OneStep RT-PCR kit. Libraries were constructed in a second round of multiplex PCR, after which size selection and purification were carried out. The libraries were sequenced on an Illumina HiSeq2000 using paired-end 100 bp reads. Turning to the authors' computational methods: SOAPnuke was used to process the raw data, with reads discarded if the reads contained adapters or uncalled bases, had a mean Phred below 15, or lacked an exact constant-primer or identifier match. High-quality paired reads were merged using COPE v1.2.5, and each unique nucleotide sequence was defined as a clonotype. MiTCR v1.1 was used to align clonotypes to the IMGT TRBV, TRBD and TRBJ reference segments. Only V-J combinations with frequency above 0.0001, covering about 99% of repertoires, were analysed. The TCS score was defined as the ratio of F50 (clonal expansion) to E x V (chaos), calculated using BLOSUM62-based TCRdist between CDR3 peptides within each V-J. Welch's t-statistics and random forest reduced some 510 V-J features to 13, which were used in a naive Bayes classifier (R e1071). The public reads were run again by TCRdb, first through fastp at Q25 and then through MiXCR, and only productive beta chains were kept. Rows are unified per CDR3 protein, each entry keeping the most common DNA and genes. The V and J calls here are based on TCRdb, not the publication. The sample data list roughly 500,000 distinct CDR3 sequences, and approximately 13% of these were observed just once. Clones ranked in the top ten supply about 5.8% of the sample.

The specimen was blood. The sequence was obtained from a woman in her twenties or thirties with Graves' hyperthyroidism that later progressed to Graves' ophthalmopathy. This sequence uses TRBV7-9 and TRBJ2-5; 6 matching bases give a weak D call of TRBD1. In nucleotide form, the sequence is TGTGCCAGCAACATTCCCGGACAGAAAGAGACCCAGTACTTC. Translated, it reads CASNIPGQKETQYF.